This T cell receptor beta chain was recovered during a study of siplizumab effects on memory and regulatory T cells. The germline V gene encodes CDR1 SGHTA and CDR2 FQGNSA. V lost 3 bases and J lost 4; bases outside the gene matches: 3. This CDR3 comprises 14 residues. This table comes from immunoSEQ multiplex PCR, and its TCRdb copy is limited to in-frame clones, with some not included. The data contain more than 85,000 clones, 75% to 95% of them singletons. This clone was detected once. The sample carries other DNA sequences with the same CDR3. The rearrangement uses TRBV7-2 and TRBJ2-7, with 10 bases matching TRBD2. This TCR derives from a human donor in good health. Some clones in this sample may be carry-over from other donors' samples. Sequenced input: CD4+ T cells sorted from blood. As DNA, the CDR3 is TGTGCCAGCAGCTTGCGACTAGCGGGTTACGAGCAGTACTTC. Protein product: CASSLRLAGYEQYF.